This T cell receptor (beta chain) was retrieved from a study of a mutant IDH1 vaccine in newly diagnosed glioma. Study-level background: Earlier treatment was radiotherapy, temozolomide, or both, with most getting both.

Time point here: baseline, week 1 (first vaccination visit). Treatment: pre-vaccination baseline after standard-of-care therapy. Data came from immunoSEQ multiplex PCR; TCRdb stores just in-frame clones and leaves some out. The sample carries around 37,000 clones, 80% to 95% recorded once. Germline CDR1 SNHLY, CDR2 FYNNEI. CDR3 size: 12 residues. Deletions cut 11 bases from V and 1 base from J, with 11 bases between. This chain links TRBV2 with TRBJ1-1; a weak D match, TRBD1 (5 bases). This clonotype was sampled from a man aged 18 to 30 with glioma. The specimen comprised PBMCs, sampled from a glioma patient treated with radiotherapy, temozolomide or both. CDR3 region: CAGQTANTEAFF. The CDR3 coding sequence is TGTGCCGGTCAGACAGCGAACACTGAAGCTTTCTTT.